These 6 T cell receptor beta chains share one sample of origin, sequenced in a study of T cell responses to AZD1222 COVID-19 vaccine. Data came from immunoSEQ multiplex PCR; TCRdb stores just in-frame clones and leaves some out. This table holds over 150,000 clones, about 87% found once. The sample was peripheral blood, taken on day 0 of AZD1222 vaccination. All receptors derive from an adult in good health.

The chain joins TRBV4-3 to TRBJ2-1, with no clear D. The V gene's germline CDR1 is LGHNA and CDR2 YSLEER. The CDR3 has 14 amino acids. The V end lost 0 bases, the J end lost 4 bases, and 7 bases lay between the germline ends. The CDR3 region has the DNA TGCGCCAGCAGCCAAGACCCACAGTACAATGAGCAGTTCTTC. The encoded protein is CASSQDPQYNEQFF.

The chain joins TRBV3-1 (or the pseudogene TRBV3-2) to TRBJ1-4; D is uncertain. The CDR3 is made up of 13 amino acids. The V gene lost 3 bases and the J gene lost 6 bases, with 8 bases spanning the gap. Germline CDR1 LGHDT, CDR2 YNNKEL (reference sequence). CDR3 region: CASSQVRDEKLFF. The CDR3 nucleotides read TGTGCCAGCAGCCAGGTTCGGGATGAAAAACTGTTTTTT.

The sample holds a few counts of this clone. The V gene is TRBV7-2, the J gene TRBJ1-3; perhaps TRBD1 as D (6 bases). Between the trimmed V and J ends, which lost 6 bases and 0 bases, there was a span of 15 bases. CDR3 size: 16 residues. CDR1 SGHTA and CDR2 FQGNSA come from the germline V gene. The CDR3: CASSRDIVSSGNTIYF. The DNA of the CDR3 is TGTGCCAGCAGTCGGGACATTGTAAGCTCTGGAAACACCATATATTTT.

This clone was recorded only once. The chain carries TRBV6-1 and TRBJ2-7; 15 positions agree with TRBD2. Looked up from germline, CDR1 is MNHNS and CDR2 is SASEGT. The junction had 3 bases not matched to a gene; V was cut back by 6 bases and J by 3 bases. The CDR3 contains 15 residues. In DNA, the CDR3 is TGTGCCAGCAGCCGGACTAGCGGGGGGGTCTACGAGCAGTACTTC. It codes for CASSRTSGGVYEQYF.

The chain recombines TRBV5-5 with TRBJ1-5; tentative D call: TRBD1 (5 bases). Trimming took 0 bases from V and 4 from J, leaving 8 bases between them. The CDR3 is 14 amino acids. Germline V gene lookup returns CDR1 SGHKS and CDR2 YYEKEE (reference sequence). The CDR3 DNA is TGTGCCAGCAGCTTGGGGACACCGAATCAGCCCCAGCATTTT. Protein: CASSLGTPNQPQHF. Supplemented by reference TRBV5-5 and TRBJ1-5, the full variable domain reads DAGVTQSPTHLIKTRGQQVTLRCSPISGHKSVSWYQQVLGQGPQFIFQYYEKEERGRGNFPDRFSARQFPNYSSELNVNALLLGDSALYLCASSLGTPNQPQHFGDGTRLSIL.

The J gene is TRBJ2-2, the V gene TRBV5-1, with 12 bases identical to TRBD2. The CDR3 contains 18 residues. The germline V gene has CDR1 SGHRS and CDR2 YFSETQ. Trimming took 3 bases from V and 0 from J; bases not matched to a gene: 6. CDR3 region: CASSSTSGGAANTGELFF. The CDR3 DNA follows: TGCGCCAGCAGCTCGACTAGCGGGGGAGCTGCGAACACCGGGGAGCTGTTTTTT. The variable domain in full, with the rest retrieved from reference TRBV5-1 and TRBJ2-2, is KAGVTQTPRYLIKTRGQQVTLSCSPISGHRSVSWYQQTPGQGLQFLFEYFSETQRNKGNFPGRFSGRQFSNSRSEMNVSTLELGDSALYLCASSSTSGGAANTGELFFGEGSRLTVL.